One and the same sample provided the 5 T cell receptor beta chains below, sequenced in a study of blood T cell repertoires in COVID-19. Here immunoSEQ multiplex PCR was the method, and the copy in TCRdb shows in-frame clones only, minus some. The data show about 370,000 clones, around 87% seen once. The sequencing sample was made of peripheral blood. The receptors derive from a woman between 25 and 40 years old with COVID-19, enrolled during active disease.

V usage is TRBV7-8 and J usage is TRBJ2-3, with 11 bases that match TRBD2. Germline V gives CDR1 SGHVS, CDR2 FQNEAQ. The CDR3 spans 14 residues. The J segment lost 2 bases and the V segment lost 10 bases, leaving 5 bases of the junction unmatched. CDR3 sequence reads: CATRLAGPTDTQYF. In DNA form, the CDR3 reads TGTGCCACCAGACTAGCGGGGCCCACAGATACGCAGTATTTT.

V and J are TRBV6-5 and TRBJ2-7, with 11 bases matching TRBD2. The CDR3 is made up of 15 amino acids. J gave up 7 bases and V 5 bases, and 10 bases lay outside the gene matches. The germline gives CDR1 MNHEY, CDR2 SVGAGI. The CDR3 protein is CASSPGVAGGLEQYF. In nucleotides, the CDR3 is TGTGCCAGCAGTCCAGGGGTAGCGGGAGGGCTTGAGCAGTACTTC.

The V gene is TRBV18, the J gene TRBJ1-2; D possibly corresponds to TRBD1 (5 bases). The CDR3 consists of 14 residues. The ends were cut back, 2 bases at V and 2 bases at J, with 9 bases in the middle. Per the germline V gene, CDR1 is KGHSH and CDR2 is LQKENI. CDR3: CASSPGGMNYGYTF. Here the CDR3 DNA reads TGTGCCAGCTCACCAGGGGGGATGAACTATGGCTACACCTTC. Full variable domain (outside the CDR3, taken from reference TRBV18 and TRBJ1-2): NAGVMQNPRHLVRRRGQEARLRCSPMKGHSHVYWYRQLPEEGLKFMVYLQKENIIDESGMPKERFSAEFPKEGPSILRIQQVVRGDSAAYFCASSPGGMNYGYTFGSGTRLTVV.

The table lists this clone with a few counts. V usage is TRBV2 and J usage is TRBJ2-2; TRBD1 is a possible D gene (5 bases). CDR3 length: 12 amino acids. V was cut by 8 bases and J by 6 bases, with 10 bases left in between. Germline V gene lookup returns CDR1 SNHLY and CDR2 FYNNEI. CDR3 region: CASRDSPGELFF. The CDR3, as DNA: TGTGCCAGCCGAGACAGTCCCGGGGAGCTGTTTTTT.

The gene calls are TRBV28 and TRBJ1-6; 9 nucleotides line up with TRBD1. The ends lost 5 bases at V and 6 bases at J; junction bases unmatched: 8. The germline CDR1 and CDR2 sequences are MDHEN and SYDVKM. The CDR3 contains 16 residues. The CDR3 sequence is CASSETGGVGNSPLHF. In DNA, the CDR3 is TGTGCCAGCAGTGAGACAGGGGGGGTTGGTAATTCACCCCTCCACTTT.